This T cell receptor beta chain was identified in a study of T-cell memory formation after mild COVID-19. Study findings and constraints: Largely, contracting CD4+ clones fell within CM and EM, and contracting CD8+ clones within EMRA. That cross-reactive memory joined was suggested by some responding clones appearing in pre-infection memory. Nothing confirmed that second-wave clones peaking on day 37 were specific for SARS-CoV-2.

This CDR3 spans 13 amino acids. V lost 5 bases and J 7 bases, leaving 17 bases between the germline ends. CDR1 and CDR2 (germline): SQVTM, ANQGSEA. Amplification by 5'RACE using constant-segment primers produced TCR alpha and TCR beta cDNA libraries that carried sample barcodes and UMIs. TCRdb used MiXCR to reprocess the 5' RACE reads, holding one entry per CDR3 protein. The sample holds approximately 340,000 distinct CDR3 sequences, 10% to 15% seen once. A note on this clonotype: Its antigen is not identified.

The sequence derives from a man aged 18 to 35 who had mild COVID-19 (a few samples of this study predate the infection). Cell type and time point are not known. Source material: PBMCs or a T cell subset sorted from them (not recorded which). The V call is TRBV29-1, the J call TRBJ1-2, with a possible D match to TRBD1 (5 bases). CDR3 residues: CSVPSGLRGGYTF. CDR3 DNA sequence: TGCAGCGTTCCGTCAGGGCTGAGGGGTGGCTACACCTTC.